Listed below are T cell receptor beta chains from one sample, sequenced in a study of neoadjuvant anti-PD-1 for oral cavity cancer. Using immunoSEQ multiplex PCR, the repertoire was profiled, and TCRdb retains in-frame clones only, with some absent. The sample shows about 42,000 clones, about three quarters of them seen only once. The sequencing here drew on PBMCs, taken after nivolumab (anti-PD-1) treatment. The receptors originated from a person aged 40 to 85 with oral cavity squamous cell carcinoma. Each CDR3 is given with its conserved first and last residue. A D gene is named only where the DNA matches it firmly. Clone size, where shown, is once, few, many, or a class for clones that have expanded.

CDR3: CSVDGVNTEAFF; DNA: TGCAGCGTGGACGGGGTGAACACTGAAGCTTTCTTT; J: TRBJ1-1; size: few; D: .; V: TRBV29-1
CDR3: CASARVWDTEAFF; DNA: TGTGCCTCAGCCAGGGTGTGGGACACTGAAGCTTTCTTT; J: TRBJ1-1; size: .; D: .; V: TRBV19
CDR3: CASRTTSGVTGELFF; DNA: TGTGCCAGCAGAACCACTAGCGGGGTCACCGGGGAGCTGTTTTTT; J: TRBJ2-2; size: .; D: TRBD2; V: TRBV7-8
CDR3: CASSLLDRGSSYEQYF; DNA: TGCGCCAGCAGCTTGCTGGACAGGGGATCATCCTACGAGCAGTACTTC; J: TRBJ2-7; size: .; D: TRBD1; V: TRBV5-1
CDR3: CASSQASRVRGQPQHF; DNA: TGCGCCAGCAGCCAAGCAAGCAGGGTACGGGGTCAGCCCCAGCATTTT; J: TRBJ1-5; size: .; D: .; V: TRBV4-1
CDR3: CASSPPPGGKTQYF; DNA: TGTGCCAGCAGCCCGCCCCCAGGAGGGAAGACCCAGTACTTC; J: TRBJ2-5; size: few; D: .; V: TRBV7-2
CDR3: CASSEWQGRAFF; DNA: TGCGCCAGCAGTGAGTGGCAGGGGAGGGCTTTCTTT; J: TRBJ1-1; size: .; D: .; V: TRBV10-2
CDR3: CASSPSNRGTEAFF; DNA: TGTGCCAGTAGCCCTAGTAACAGGGGGACTGAAGCTTTCTTT; J: TRBJ1-1; size: .; D: TRBD1; V: TRBV19
CDR3: CASSAGQGLFSGANVLTF; DNA: TGTGCCAGCAGTGCGGGACAGGGGCTTTTCTCTGGGGCCAACGTCCTGACTTTC; J: TRBJ2-6; size: .; D: TRBD1; V: TRBV27
CDR3: CASRRQGALVNNEQFF; DNA: TGTGCCAGCAGGCGACAGGGGGCCTTAGTCAACAATGAGCAGTTCTTC; J: TRBJ2-1; size: few; D: TRBD1; V: TRBV5-4
CDR3: CASTGTGPYGYTF; DNA: TGTGCCAGCACCGGGACGGGACCCTATGGCTACACCTTC; J: TRBJ1-2; size: few; D: .; V: TRBV6-6
CDR3: CASSDGTGNYGYTF; DNA: TGTGCCAGCAGTGACGGGACAGGAAACTATGGCTACACCTTC; J: TRBJ1-2; size: .; D: TRBD1; V: TRBV2
CDR3: CASSLRQAATNEKLFF; DNA: TGCGCCAGCAGCTTGCGGCAAGCTGCAACTAATGAAAAACTGTTTTTT; J: TRBJ1-4; size: .; D: .; V: TRBV5-1
CDR3: CSGDPQRDTEAFF; DNA: TGCAGCGGCGACCCTCAAAGGGACACTGAAGCTTTCTTT; J: TRBJ1-1; size: .; D: .; V: TRBV29-1
CDR3: CASSLGGQVNQPQHF; DNA: TGTGCCAGCAGCTTAGGGGGACAGGTCAATCAGCCCCAGCATTTT; J: TRBJ1-5; size: .; D: TRBD1; V: TRBV7-9
CDR3: CASSTSPGQGYGYTF; DNA: TGCGCCAGCAGCACCTCCCCGGGACAGGGGTATGGCTACACCTTC; J: TRBJ1-2; size: .; D: TRBD1; V: TRBV5-1
CDR3: CASSAAGQNQPQHF; DNA: TGTGCCAGCAGCGCTGCCGGACAGAATCAGCCCCAGCATTTT; J: TRBJ1-5; size: .; D: .; V: TRBV5-4
CDR3: CASGASYEQYF; DNA: TGTGCCAGCGGCGCGAGCTACGAGCAGTACTTC; J: TRBJ2-7; size: .; D: .; V: TRBV6-5
CDR3: CAWSSGTGGRTGELFF; DNA: TGTGCCTGGAGTTCCGGGACAGGGGGGAGGACCGGGGAGCTGTTTTTT; J: TRBJ2-2; size: .; D: TRBD1; V: TRBV30
CDR3: CASSPRDSNQANEKLFF; DNA: TGCGCCAGCAGCCCCCGGGACTCCAATCAGGCTAATGAAAAACTGTTTTTT; J: TRBJ1-4; size: few; D: .; V: TRBV4-1
CDR3: CASSVGVAGGLYEQYF; DNA: TGTGCCAGCAGCGTAGGGGTAGCGGGGGGTCTATACGAGCAGTACTTC; J: TRBJ2-7; size: few; D: TRBD2; V: TRBV9
CDR3: CASSQNQETQYF; DNA: TGTGCCAGCAGCCAAAACCAAGAGACCCAGTACTTC; J: TRBJ2-5; size: .; D: .; V: TRBV14
CDR3: CASGRGIMETQYF; DNA: TGTGCCAGCGGCAGGGGTATAATGGAGACCCAGTACTTC; J: TRBJ2-5; size: .; D: .; V: TRBV11-2
CDR3: CASSQDPYGQFSGNTIYF; DNA: TGCGCCAGCAGCCAGGACCCCTACGGGCAGTTCTCTGGAAACACCATATATTTT; J: TRBJ1-3; size: .; D: .; V: TRBV4-1
CDR3: CSVDKGGYTF; DNA: TGCAGCGTTGACAAGGGTGGCTACACCTTC; J: TRBJ1-2; size: .; D: .; V: TRBV29-1
CDR3: CASSYGTRGNSNQPQHF; DNA: TGTGCCAGTAGTTACGGGACAAGAGGGAATAGCAATCAGCCCCAGCATTTT; J: TRBJ1-5; size: few; D: .; V: TRBV19
CDR3: CASSPQGGRDQPQHF; DNA: TGTGCCAGCAGCCCCCAGGGGGGGCGAGATCAGCCCCAGCATTTT; J: TRBJ1-5; size: .; D: TRBD1; V: TRBV7-6
CDR3: CASSTGTGESHQYF; DNA: TGCGCCAGCAGTACCGGGACAGGGGAATCCCATCAGTACTTC; J: TRBJ2-7; size: .; D: TRBD1; V: TRBV10-1
CDR3: CASSDGSRNSPLHF; DNA: TGTGCCAGCAGTGACGGCAGCAGGAATTCACCCCTCCACTTT; J: TRBJ1-6; size: .; D: .; V: TRBV2
CDR3: CASSLAHQPQHF; DNA: TGTGCCAGCAGCTTAGCCCATCAGCCCCAGCATTTT; J: TRBJ1-5; size: .; D: .; V: TRBV7-8
CDR3: CASSELNSPLHF; DNA: TGTGCCAGCAGTGAGCTAAATTCACCCCTCCACTTT; J: TRBJ1-6; size: .; D: .; V: TRBV2
CDR3: CASSPITSGRGREQFF; DNA: TGTGCCAGCAGCCCGATCACTAGCGGAAGGGGCAGGGAGCAGTTCTTC; J: TRBJ2-1; size: .; D: TRBD2; V: TRBV7-3
CDR3: CASSIEKGPGYGYTF; DNA: TGTGCCAGTAGTATAGAGAAGGGCCCTGGCTATGGCTACACCTTC; J: TRBJ1-2; size: .; D: .; V: TRBV19
CDR3: CASSLHGELFF; DNA: TGTGCCAGCAGTTTGCACGGGGAGCTGTTTTTT; J: TRBJ2-2; size: .; D: .; V: TRBV27
CDR3: CASSQGEVGYTF; DNA: TGTGCCAGCAGCCAAGGGGAAGTTGGCTACACCTTC; J: TRBJ1-2; size: .; D: .; V: TRBV14
CDR3: CASSGSEGVSYNEQFF; DNA: TGTGCCAGTAGTGGCTCGGAGGGAGTATCCTACAATGAGCAGTTCTTC; J: TRBJ2-1; size: .; D: .; V: TRBV19
CDR3: CASRSGNQPQHF; DNA: TGTGCCAGTAGGTCAGGGAATCAGCCCCAGCATTTT; J: TRBJ1-5; size: .; D: .; V: TRBV19
CDR3: CASSEASAGAGGTEAFF; DNA: TGTGCCAGCAGTGAAGCGAGCGCAGGGGCTGGAGGCACTGAAGCTTTCTTT; J: TRBJ1-1; size: few; D: .; V: TRBV6-1
CDR3: CASSFGTDYEQYF; DNA: TGTGCCAGCAGTTTTGGAACAGACTACGAGCAGTACTTC; J: TRBJ2-7; size: .; D: .; V: TRBV28
CDR3: CASSFNPSGATDTQYF; DNA: TGTGCCAGCAGTTTTAATCCGTCGGGGGCCACAGATACGCAGTATTTT; J: TRBJ2-3; size: .; D: .; V: TRBV28
CDR3: CASGLLPSFREAFF; DNA: TGTGCTAGTGGTTTACTGCCCTCGTTTAGGGAGGCTTTCTTT; J: TRBJ1-1; size: .; D: .; V: TRBV12-5
CDR3: CATSRGGGKDYGYTF; DNA: TGTGCCACCAGCAGAGGGGGTGGGAAAGACTATGGCTACACCTTC; J: TRBJ1-2; size: .; D: .; V: TRBV15
CDR3: CASSPLAGEAGELFF; DNA: TGCGCCAGCAGCCCGCTAGCGGGAGAAGCCGGGGAGCTGTTTTTT; J: TRBJ2-2; size: .; D: TRBD2; V: TRBV5-1
CDR3: CASSRRSGGAEKLFF; DNA: TGTGCCAGCAGCAGACGGTCAGGGGGGGCGGAAAAACTGTTTTTT; J: TRBJ1-4; size: .; D: TRBD1; V: TRBV5-6
CDR3: CASSRTGDGQPQHF; DNA: TGTGCCAGCAGTCGGACAGGGGACGGTCAGCCCCAGCATTTT; J: TRBJ1-5; size: .; D: TRBD1; V: TRBV6-5
CDR3: CASSRTGHYEQYF; DNA: TGTGCCAGCAGCCGAACAGGCCACTACGAGCAGTACTTC; J: TRBJ2-7; size: .; D: .; V: TRBV7-2
CDR3: CASSESRRITGTFTDTQYF; DNA: TGCGCCAGCAGTGAGTCGAGGCGTATCACAGGTACTTTCACAGATACGCAGTATTTT; J: TRBJ2-3; size: once; D: .; V: TRBV10-1
CDR3: CASSQGGGGQKEKLFF; DNA: TGTGCCAGCAGTCAAGGAGGAGGCGGGCAAAAAGAAAAACTGTTTTTT; J: TRBJ1-4; size: .; D: .; V: TRBV28
CDR3: CASSLGQGPGGYTF; DNA: TGCGCCAGCAGCTTGGGTCAGGGTCCTGGTGGCTACACCTTC; J: TRBJ1-2; size: .; D: .; V: TRBV5-1
CDR3: CASSPRQLTDTQYF; DNA: TGTGCCAGCAGCCCCCGACAGCTCACAGATACGCAGTATTTT; J: TRBJ2-3; size: .; D: .; V: TRBV2
CDR3: CASSVDKGAHTQYF; DNA: TGTGCCAGCAGCGTAGATAAAGGGGCACATACGCAGTATTTT; J: TRBJ2-3; size: .; D: .; V: TRBV9
CDR3: CASSPGLYEQYF; DNA: TGTGCCAGCAGCCCGGGGCTCTACGAGCAGTACTTC; J: TRBJ2-7; size: few; D: .; V: TRBV6-5
CDR3: CASSYGLSGNTIYF; DNA: TGTGCCAGCAGTTACGGACTCTCTGGAAACACCATATATTTT; J: TRBJ1-3; size: .; D: .; V: TRBV5-6
CDR3: CAISESVAGGTGELFF; DNA: TGTGCCATCAGTGAGTCAGTGGCCGGCGGGACCGGGGAGCTGTTTTTT; J: TRBJ2-2; size: .; D: .; V: TRBV10-3
CDR3: CASSVASTSGEAGWDEQFF; DNA: TGTGCCAGCAGCGTAGCTTCGACTAGCGGGGAGGCTGGGTGGGATGAGCAGTTCTTC; J: TRBJ2-1; size: medium-sized; D: TRBD2; V: TRBV9
CDR3: CASSVELRGGEQYF; DNA: TGTGCCAGCAGCGTAGAACTTCGGGGGGGCGAGCAGTACTTC; J: TRBJ2-7; size: few; D: TRBD2; V: TRBV9
CDR3: CASSQESRGLIAGAYGYTF; DNA: TGTGCCAGCAGCCAAGAAAGCCGGGGTTTAATTGCGGGGGCATATGGCTACACCTTC; J: TRBJ1-2; size: .; D: .; V: TRBV14
CDR3: CASRGLGGNSPLHF; DNA: TGTGCCAGCAGGGGGCTTGGGGGAAATTCACCCCTCCACTTT; J: TRBJ1-6; size: .; D: .; V: TRBV27
CDR3: CASSHPRGGYTF; DNA: TGTGCCAGCAGCCACCCCAGGGGCGGCTACACCTTC; J: TRBJ1-2; size: .; D: .; V: TRBV4-1
CDR3: CASSIGRFEAFF; DNA: TGTGCCAGTAGTATCGGCAGATTCGAAGCTTTCTTT; J: TRBJ1-1; size: .; D: .; V: TRBV19